This T cell receptor (beta chain) was sequenced during a study of T-cell reconstitution after alpha-beta-depleted transplantation in children. Germline V CDR1 and CDR2: PRHDT, FYEKMQ (reference sequence). Trimming took 3 bases from V and 6 from J, leaving 28 bases between them. There are 19 residues in the CDR3. Researchers prepared the TCRbeta library using unique molecular identifiers, the study reports. TCRdb re-analysed the PCR reads in MiXCR, keeping a single row per CDR3 protein. The sample carries around 380,000 distinct CDR3 sequences, around 9.9% recorded once. The chain is built from TRBV13 and TRBJ2-3; perhaps D is TRBD1 or TRBD2 (5 bases each). Source: PBMCs from the stem cell graft donor, taken from the stem cell graft. The clonotype originates from a human donor who donated a stem cell graft to a child with acute myeloid leukemia. This chain's CDR3 is CASSFVAEGPSVRRDTQYF. The CDR3 nucleotides read TGTGCCAGCAGCTTCGTAGCTGAGGGGCCCTCCGTGAGGAGGGATACGCAGTATTTT.